The 21 T cell receptor beta chains below all came from one sample that was sequenced in a study of shared clonotypes between healthy human individuals. Sequencing used immunoSEQ multiplex PCR; TCRdb keeps in-frame clones, though not all of them. The data hold some 350,000 clones, with roughly 70% observed a single time. The specimen sequenced was memory CD4+ T cells sorted from blood. The sample's subset: CD45RA-negative fraction. Receptors were obtained from a man aged 25 to 40 in good health.

At least ten counts were recorded for this clone. This rearrangement joins TRBV11-2 to TRBJ2-1; D may correspond to TRBD1 or TRBD2 (5 bases each). V lost 4 bases and J lost 9, with 16 bases in between. The CDR3 has 14 residues. The germline gives CDR1 SGHAT, CDR2 FQNNGV. The DNA of the CDR3 is TGTGCCAGCAGCTGGGGGACGTCCATAGGTGAGCAGTTCTTC. Translated, it gives CASSWGTSIGEQFF.

About this clone: The same CDR3 is also encoded by other DNA sequences in this sample. This rearrangement joins TRBV27 to TRBJ2-2, with 7 positions matching TRBD1. This CDR3 contains 13 residues. CDR1 is MNHEY, CDR2 SMNVEV, per germline (reference sequence). V dropped 3 bases and J dropped 11; count of bases not matched to a gene: 6. The CDR3 is CASSLTGIGELFF. For the CDR3, the DNA is TGTGCCAGCAGTTTGACAGGGATCGGAGAGCTGTTTTTT.

The chain joins TRBV13 to TRBJ2-7; the D gene is possibly TRBD2 (7 bases). Per germline, CDR1 PRHDT and CDR2 FYEKMQ (reference sequence). V was clipped by 4 bases and J by 1 base, with 14 bases between them. The CDR3 totals 15 residues. CDR3 sequence (DNA): TGTGCCAGCAGCTCCCTGAAGGGGGGGTCCTACGAGCAGTACTTC. It codes for CASSSLKGGSYEQYF.

Here the CDR3 DNA reads TGTGCCAGCAGTGAAGTTGCCTTTGGGGGCTCTGGGGCCAACGTCCTGACTTTC. Translated: CASSEVAFGGSGANVLTF. The V gene is TRBV6-1, the J gene TRBJ2-6; D tentatively reads TRBD1 or TRBD2 (5 bases each). Germline V gene sequence: CDR1 MNHNS, CDR2 SASEGT. V lost 1 base to trimming and J lost 0 bases, with 13 bases between them. There are 18 residues in the CDR3.

Regarding this clone: The sample carries other DNA sequences with the same CDR3. The chain employs TRBV6-6 and TRBJ2-7; 7 bases are shared with TRBD1. This CDR3 has 14 amino acids. Germline V gene sequence: CDR1 MNHNY, CDR2 SVGAGI (reference sequence). Germline trimming cut 2 bases from V and 4 bases from J; bases unmatched to any gene: 5. The CDR3 region is CASSYGGQSYEQYF. The CDR3 bases are TGTGCCAGCAGTTACGGGGGACAGAGTTACGAGCAGTACTTC.

This clone showed up many times. This sequence joins TRBV5-6 and TRBJ2-3; D may be TRBD1 (5 bases). CDR1 and CDR2 (germline): SGHDT, YYEEEE. This CDR3 spans 13 amino acids. The V end was cut by 4 bases, the J end by 4 bases, with 10 bases between. CDR3: CASSREGADTQYF. The CDR3 DNA reads TGTGCCAGCAGCCGCGAAGGGGCAGATACGCAGTATTTT.

The chain's CDR3 is CSAMFGQPQHF. CDR3 coding DNA: TGCAGTGCCATGTTTGGTCAGCCCCAGCATTTT. The V call is TRBV20-1, the J call TRBJ1-5, with D unclear. V lost 6 bases and J lost 6, with 9 bases in between. This CDR3 spans 11 amino acids. Germline assignment: CDR1 DFQATT and CDR2 SNEGSKA (reference sequence).

The rearrangement uses TRBV11-2 and TRBJ2-2; 8 nucleotides match TRBD2. The CDR3 has 18 residues. Germline V gene sequence: CDR1 SGHAT, CDR2 FQNNGV. Germline trimming cut 2 bases from V and 7 bases from J; bases unmatched to any gene: 15. DNA for the CDR3: TGTGCCAGCAGCTTATCAGGATTGAAGCGGGAGTACGGCGGGGAGCTGTTTTTT. This translates into CASSLSGLKREYGGELFF. Supplemented by reference TRBV11-2 and TRBJ2-2, the full variable domain reads EAGVAQSPRYKIIEKRQSVAFWCNPISGHATLYWYQQILGQGPKLLIQFQNNGVVDDSQLPKDRFSAERLKGVDSTLKIQPAKLEDSAVYLCASSLSGLKREYGGELFFGEGSRLTVL.

The V and J genes are TRBV5-8 and TRBJ1-2; TRBD1 matches at 9 bases. Germline-derived CDR1 and CDR2 are SGHTS and YDEGEE. With 5 bases clipped from V and 6 bases from J, the junction kept 11 bases outside the gene matches. This CDR3 has 15 residues. The CDR3 bases are TGTGCCAGCAGAACAACCGGGACAGGGATCCATGGCTACACCTTC. Protein sequence: CASRTTGTGIHGYTF.

The chain employs TRBV11-2 and TRBJ2-3; the match to TRBD2 covers 8 bases. The germline V gene encodes CDR1 SGHAT and CDR2 FQNNGV. The CDR3 is 14 amino acids. J gave up 4 bases and V 5 bases, and 5 bases lay outside the gene matches. The CDR3 region has the DNA TGTGCCAGCAGCGAGAGCGGGAGTGCAGATACGCAGTATTTT. Translating gives CASSESGSADTQYF.

The chain uses TRBV28 and TRBJ1-4; 10 nucleotides match TRBD1. Losses at the gene ends were 5 bases for V and 10 bases for J; bases not matched to a gene: 7. This CDR3 is 14 amino acids long. CDR1 and CDR2 from the germline V gene are MDHEN and SYDVKM. Written as DNA, the CDR3 is TGTGCCAGCAGTGGGGGACAGGGGAGCGGAAAACTGTTTTTT. It is translated as CASSGGQGSGKLFF. The full variable domain, rest sourced from reference TRBV28 and TRBJ1-4, is DVKVTQSSRYLVKRTGEKVFLECVQDMDHENMFWYRQDPGLGLRLIYFSYDVKMKEKGDIPEGYSVSREKKERFSLILESASTNQTSMYLCASSGGQGSGKLFFGSGTQLSVL.

This chain uses TRBV2 with TRBJ1-4; TRBD1 matches at 9 bases. The V segment lost 6 bases and the J segment 6 bases; nucleotides outside the gene matches: 5. Looked up from germline, CDR1 is SNHLY and CDR2 is FYNNEI. The CDR3 is 14 amino acids. CDR3 in amino acids: CASSRDRVDEKLFF. The CDR3 nucleotides read TGTGCCAGCAGCCGGGACAGGGTAGATGAAAAACTGTTTTTT.

This rearrangement joins TRBV28 to TRBJ1-5; no firm D call. V lost 3 bases, J lost 0 bases, and 15 bases lay in between. CDR1 is MDHEN, CDR2 SYDVKM, per germline. The CDR3 loop spans 17 amino acids. The DNA of the CDR3 is TGTGCCAGCAGTTTTATCGGGGTCTCCTATAGCAATCAGCCCCAGCATTTT. Amino acids: CASSFIGVSYSNQPQHF. The whole variable domain, filled in from reference TRBV28 and TRBJ1-5, reads DVKVTQSSRYLVKRTGEKVFLECVQDMDHENMFWYRQDPGLGLRLIYFSYDVKMKEKGDIPEGYSVSREKKERFSLILESASTNQTSMYLCASSFIGVSYSNQPQHFGDGTRLSIL.

The J gene is TRBJ2-1, the V gene TRBV2; tentative D call: TRBD2 (6 bases). This CDR3 spans 16 amino acids. Germline CDR1 reads SNHLY; CDR2 reads FYNNEI. Trimming took off 2 bases at V and 3 bases at J, with 14 bases between the two ends. The DNA of the CDR3 is TGTGCCAGCAGTGAAACCCGCTCGGGAGACTACAATGAGCAGTTCTTC. Its protein product is CASSETRSGDYNEQFF.

The chain uses TRBV5-4 and TRBJ2-7, with TRBD2 identical over 9 bases. In germline, CDR1 is SGHNT, CDR2 YYREEE (reference sequence). The CDR3 extends over 16 amino acids. Losses at the gene ends were 4 bases for V and 4 bases for J; bases not matched to a gene: 12. The DNA of the CDR3 is TGTGCCAGCAGCGGGGGGTTCGGACTAGCGCCTTACGAGCAGTACTTC. Its translation: CASSGGFGLAPYEQYF.

This rearrangement joins TRBV7-8 to TRBJ2-7; D is perhaps TRBD1 (6 bases). Germline V gene lookup returns CDR1 SGHVS and CDR2 FQNEAQ. The length of the CDR3 is 18 residues. Deletions cut 4 bases from V and 7 bases from J, with 29 bases between. CDR3 in DNA: TGTGCCAGCAGCTCCGACAGGAACTTGGATGTCCGAAAATTGGAGCAGTACTTC. This sequence encodes CASSSDRNLDVRKLEQYF.

V gene TRBV15 combines with J gene TRBJ2-5, with D perhaps assigned TRBD1 or TRBD2 (5 bases each). CDR3 length: 14 residues. The germline CDR1 and CDR2 sequences are LNHNV and YYDKDF (reference sequence). Trimming removed 5 bases from V and 3 bases from J, with 13 bases in between. The CDR3 sequence: CATSGRDRKETQYF. CDR3 coding DNA: TGTGCCACCAGCGGACGGGACCGAAAAGAGACCCAGTACTTC.

Here the CDR3 DNA reads TGTGCCAGCAGTTCCGGATCCTATGGCTACACCTTC. It encodes CASSSGSYGYTF. This chain links TRBV6-1 with TRBJ1-2; D not resolved. V lost 5 bases, J lost 4 bases, and 8 bases lay in between. The CDR3 extends over 12 amino acids. Germline loops: CDR1 MNHNS, CDR2 SASEGT.

Notes on this clone: This sample also contains other DNA sequences that code for the same CDR3. The chain uses TRBV28 and TRBJ1-3; possibly TRBD1 for D (5 bases). Trimming took 3 bases from V and 3 from J, leaving 21 bases between them. From germline, CDR1 is MDHEN and CDR2 SYDVKM. The CDR3 extends over 18 amino acids. CDR3 protein: CASSLVLTAGSSGNTIYF. CDR3 nucleotide sequence: TGTGCCAGCAGTTTGGTTTTGACAGCCGGCTCAAGTGGAAACACCATATATTTT.

The chain couples TRBV2 to TRBJ2-7, with 8 bases lining up with TRBD2. This CDR3 has 15 amino acids. J gave up 2 bases and V 3 bases, and 6 bases lay outside the gene matches. Per germline, CDR1 SNHLY and CDR2 FYNNEI. As DNA, the CDR3 is TGTGCCAGCAGTGAGTCGGGAGGGGGTCCCTACGAGCAGTACTTC. Translating gives CASSESGGGPYEQYF.

This chain uses TRBV7-2 with TRBJ2-7, with D unresolved. The CDR3 has 12 amino acids. V was pared by 0 bases and J by 4 bases, with 4 bases between. Germline V gene lookup returns CDR1 SGHTA and CDR2 FQGNSA. Here the CDR3 DNA reads TGTGCCAGCAGCTTAGCCGAATACGAGCAGTACTTC. Translated, it gives CASSLAEYEQYF.